This TCR beta chain was retrieved from a study of blood T cells in healthy people across ages. Study outcomes and limitations: Diversity of TCR beta per million T cells declined in a roughly linear way with age. Leaving the PBMCs unsorted stopped any conclusive comparison of naive versus antigen-experienced cells.

Details on this clonotype: The antigen is not known. A much bigger clone sits one base away, suggesting this may be a read error.

Primers used in a second PCR of about 7 to 12 cycles were a sample-barcoded 5' primer and a J-beta primer mix. CDR3-containing paired-end reads numbering at least 2.5 million came from each sample. One entry per CDR3 protein, called by TCRdb with MiXCR from the 5' RACE reads. The sample lists some 1.5 million distinct CDR3 sequences; roughly 30% were seen once. The CDR3 covers 15 residues. Germline CDR1 and CDR2: MNHNY and SVGAGI (reference sequence). The rearrangement uses TRBV6-6 and TRBJ2-5, with 11 positions matching TRBD2. The sequence derives from a woman younger than 45 in good health. Sequencing was performed on blood. The CDR3 here is CASRPGTSGWETRYF. In nucleotides, the CDR3 is TGTGCCAGCAGACCCGGGACTAGCGGTTGGGAGACCCGGTACTTC.